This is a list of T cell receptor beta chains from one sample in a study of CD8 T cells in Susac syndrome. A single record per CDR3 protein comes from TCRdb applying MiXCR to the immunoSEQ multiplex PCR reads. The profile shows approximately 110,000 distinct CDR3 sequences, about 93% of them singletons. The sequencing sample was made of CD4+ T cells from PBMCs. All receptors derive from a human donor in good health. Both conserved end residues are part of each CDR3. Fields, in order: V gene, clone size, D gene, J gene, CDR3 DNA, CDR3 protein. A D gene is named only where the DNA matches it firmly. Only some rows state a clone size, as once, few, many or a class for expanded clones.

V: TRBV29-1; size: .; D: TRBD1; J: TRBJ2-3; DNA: TGCAGCGTCGAGGGGGCAATAGGGACAGATACGCAGTATTTT; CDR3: CSVEGAIGTDTQYF
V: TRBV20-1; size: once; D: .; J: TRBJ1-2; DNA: TGCAGTGCTAGCGAGGGGACCTATGGCTACACCTTC; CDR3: CSASEGTYGYTF
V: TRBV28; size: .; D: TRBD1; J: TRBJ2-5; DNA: TGTGCCAGCAGCCCCTGGACAGGGACAGAGACCCAGTACTTC; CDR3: CASSPWTGTETQYF
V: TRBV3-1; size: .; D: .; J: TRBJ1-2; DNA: TGTGCCAGCAGTCAGCAGCAACCGCTTAACTATGGCTACACCTTC; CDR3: CASSQQQPLNYGYTF
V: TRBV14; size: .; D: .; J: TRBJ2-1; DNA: TGTGCCAGCAGCCTAGGACTACCCCCGGACAATGAGCAGTTCTTC; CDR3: CASSLGLPPDNEQFF
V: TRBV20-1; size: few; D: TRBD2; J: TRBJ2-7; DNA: TGCAGTGCTAGAAAGCCGGGACTAGCGGGAGGTGGGCAGTACTTC; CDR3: CSARKPGLAGGGQYF
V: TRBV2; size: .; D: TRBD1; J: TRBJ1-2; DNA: TGTGCCACCGCTAAAGACAGGGGAAATAACTATGGCTACACCTTC; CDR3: CATAKDRGNNYGYTF
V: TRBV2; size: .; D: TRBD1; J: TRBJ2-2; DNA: TGTGCCAGCAGTGATAGGACAGGGGCCACCGGGGAGCTGTTTTTT; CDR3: CASSDRTGATGELFF
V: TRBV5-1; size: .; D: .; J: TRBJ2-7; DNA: TGCGCCAGCAGAACCGGGGAGGCCTCCTACGAGCAGTACTTC; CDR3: CASRTGEASYEQYF
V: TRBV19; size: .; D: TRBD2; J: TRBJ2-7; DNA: TGTGCCAGTAGTACCGGACTAGCGGTCCGCTTC; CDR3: CASSTGLAVRF
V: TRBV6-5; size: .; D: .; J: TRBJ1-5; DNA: TGTGCCAGCAGTCCCACAGGGAGTTTCAATCAGCCCCAGCATTTT; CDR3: CASSPTGSFNQPQHF
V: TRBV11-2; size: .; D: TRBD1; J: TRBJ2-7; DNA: TGTGCCAGCAGCTTAGTAGGTGACAGGGGCTACGAGCAGTACTTC; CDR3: CASSLVGDRGYEQYF
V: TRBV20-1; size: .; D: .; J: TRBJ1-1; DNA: TGCAGTGCTGCTTGGGACACTGAAGCTTTCTTT; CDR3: CSAAWDTEAFF
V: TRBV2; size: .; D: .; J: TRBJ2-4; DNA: TGTGCCAGCCGAGGTTGGGCAAAAAACATTCAGTACTTC; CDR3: CASRGWAKNIQYF
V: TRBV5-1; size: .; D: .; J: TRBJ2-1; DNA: TGCGCCAGCAGCTTACCGAGCGATGAGCAGTTCTTC; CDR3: CASSLPSDEQFF
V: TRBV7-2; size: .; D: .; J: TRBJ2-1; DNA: TGTGCCATTATAGGTACTCGGTATGAGCAGTTCTTC; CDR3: CAIIGTRYEQFF
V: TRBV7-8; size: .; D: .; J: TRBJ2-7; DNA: TGTGCCAGCAGCTTAACCCTCCGGGACGTGGAGCAGTACTTC; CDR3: CASSLTLRDVEQYF
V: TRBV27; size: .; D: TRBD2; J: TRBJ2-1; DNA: TGTGCCAGCAGTTCCTGGACTAGCGGGAGTGATGAGCAGTTCTTC; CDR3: CASSSWTSGSDEQFF
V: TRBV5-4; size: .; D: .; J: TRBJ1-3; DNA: TGTGCCAGCAGCTTGGGATCGACCGTGAGCTCTGGAAACACCATATATTTT; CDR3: CASSLGSTVSSGNTIYF
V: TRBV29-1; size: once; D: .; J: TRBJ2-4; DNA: TGCAGCGTACTTGACCAGAATAAAAACATTCAGTACTTC; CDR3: CSVLDQNKNIQYF
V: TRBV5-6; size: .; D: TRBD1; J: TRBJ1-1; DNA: TGTGCCAGCAGCTTGTTCGGACAGGGTGAAGCTTTCTTT; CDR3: CASSLFGQGEAFF
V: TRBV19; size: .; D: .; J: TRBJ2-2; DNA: TGTGCCAGTAGTATCTACTCCCCAGGCACCGGGGAGCTGTTTTTT; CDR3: CASSIYSPGTGELFF
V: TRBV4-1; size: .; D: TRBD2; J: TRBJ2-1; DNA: TGCGCCAGCAGCCTCACATTTAGCGGGAGTAGGGATGAGCAGTTCTTC; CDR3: CASSLTFSGSRDEQFF
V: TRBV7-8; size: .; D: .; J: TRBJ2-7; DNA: TGTGCCAGCAGCTTATTCGGGACCGGGCAGTACTTC; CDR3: CASSLFGTGQYF
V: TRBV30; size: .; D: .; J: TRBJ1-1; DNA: TGTGCCTGGACCGTCGGACGGCAGAACACTGAAGCTTTCTTT; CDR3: CAWTVGRQNTEAFF
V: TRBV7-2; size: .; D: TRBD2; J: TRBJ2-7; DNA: TGTGCCAGCAGCCCGGGACTAGCGGAGCCAAACGGGTACTTC; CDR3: CASSPGLAEPNGYF
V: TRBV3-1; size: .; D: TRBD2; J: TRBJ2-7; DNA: TGTGCCAGCAGCCCCCGAGGGAGGCGGGGGGCACCCCTCTACGAGCAGTACTTC; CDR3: CASSPRGRRGAPLYEQYF
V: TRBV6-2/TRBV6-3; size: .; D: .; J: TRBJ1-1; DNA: TGTGCCAGCAGTTACTCGAGTAGGGGGGTGAACACTGAAGCTTTCTTT; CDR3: CASSYSSRGVNTEAFF
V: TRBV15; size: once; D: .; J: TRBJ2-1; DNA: TGTGCCACCAGCAGCCGACTAGATCCCTACAATGAGCAGTTCTTC; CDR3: CATSSRLDPYNEQFF
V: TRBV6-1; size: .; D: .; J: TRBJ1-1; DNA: TGTGCCAGCAGTGAATTAAAGGAGGAAGCTTTCTTT; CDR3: CASSELKEEAFF
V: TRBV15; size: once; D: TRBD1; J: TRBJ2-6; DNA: TGTGCCACCAGCAGACCTGGGACAGCTGGGGCCAACGTCCTGACTTTC; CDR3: CATSRPGTAGANVLTF
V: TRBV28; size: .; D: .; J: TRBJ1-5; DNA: TGTGCCGGGGGGGATCGCAATCAGCCCCAGCATTTT; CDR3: CAGGDRNQPQHF
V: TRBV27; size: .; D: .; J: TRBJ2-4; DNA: TGTGCCAGCAGTTCCCCTCAGGGAGCCAAAAACATTCAGTACTTC; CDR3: CASSSPQGAKNIQYF
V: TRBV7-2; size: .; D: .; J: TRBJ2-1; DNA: TGTGCCAGCAGCTTAGCTCCGGAGAGCTCCTACAATGAGCAGTTCTTC; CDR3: CASSLAPESSYNEQFF
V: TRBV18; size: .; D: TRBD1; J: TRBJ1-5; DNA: TGTGCCAGCTCACCGGGACAGTATCAGCCCCAGCATTTT; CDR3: CASSPGQYQPQHF
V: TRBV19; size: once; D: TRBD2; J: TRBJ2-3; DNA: TGTGCCAGTAGTATGATGGGACTTATTGCGGGAGCAGATACGCAGTATTTT; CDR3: CASSMMGLIAGADTQYF
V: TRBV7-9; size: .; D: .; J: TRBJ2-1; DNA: TGTGCCAGCAGCTTTAGGTCAGGGAACAATGAGCAGTTCTTC; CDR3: CASSFRSGNNEQFF
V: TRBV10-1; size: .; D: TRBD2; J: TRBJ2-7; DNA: TGCGCCAGCAGTGATGGGCTAGCGGGACGCGAGCAGTACTTC; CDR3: CASSDGLAGREQYF
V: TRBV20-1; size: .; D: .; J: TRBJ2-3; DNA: TGCAGTGCAGAGGGTCCGGGACGAAGCACAGATACGCAGTATTTT; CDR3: CSAEGPGRSTDTQYF
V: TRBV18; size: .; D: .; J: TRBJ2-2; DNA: TGTGCCAGCTCGTCAGGAAACACCGGGGAGCTGTTTTTT; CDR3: CASSSGNTGELFF
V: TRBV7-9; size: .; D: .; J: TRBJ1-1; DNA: TGTGCCAGCAGCTTTGAGGACGGTTCTCCGGGGAACACTGAAGCTTTCTTT; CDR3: CASSFEDGSPGNTEAFF
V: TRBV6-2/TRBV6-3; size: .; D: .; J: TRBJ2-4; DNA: TGTGCCAGCAGTGACCCCCTTTCGGGGAGGGCCAAAAACATTCAGTACTTC; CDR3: CASSDPLSGRAKNIQYF
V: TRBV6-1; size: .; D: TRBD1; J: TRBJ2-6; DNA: TGTGCCAGCAGGACAGGGGGCCTATTGGCTGGGGCCAACGTCCTGACTTTC; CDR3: CASRTGGLLAGANVLTF
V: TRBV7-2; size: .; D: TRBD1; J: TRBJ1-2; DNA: TGTGCCAGCACCCAGGACAGGGCTCACTATGGCTACACCTTC; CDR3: CASTQDRAHYGYTF
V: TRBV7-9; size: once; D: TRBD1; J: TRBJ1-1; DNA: TGTGCCAGCAGCACCACCACGACAGGGGTTGGCACTGAAGCTTTCTTT; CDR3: CASSTTTTGVGTEAFF
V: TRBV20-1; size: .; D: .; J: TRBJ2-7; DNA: TGCAGTGCTAGCTCCCCCGGTGAGGTCTACGAGCAGTACTTC; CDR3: CSASSPGEVYEQYF
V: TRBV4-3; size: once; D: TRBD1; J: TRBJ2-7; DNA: TGCGCCAGCAGCCCCCAGACAGGGTCCGGCGAGCAGTACTTC; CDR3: CASSPQTGSGEQYF
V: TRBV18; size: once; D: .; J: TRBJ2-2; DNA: TGTGCCAGCTCACCACCGAGGAGCACCGGGGAGCTGTTTTTT; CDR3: CASSPPRSTGELFF
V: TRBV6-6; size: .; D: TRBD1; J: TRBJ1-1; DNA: TGTGCCAGCAGAATCGGACAGGGGGAAGCTTTCTTT; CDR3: CASRIGQGEAFF
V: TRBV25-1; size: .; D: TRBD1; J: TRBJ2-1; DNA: TGTGCCAGCAGAGACAGGGGCAATGAGCAGTTCTTC; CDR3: CASRDRGNEQFF
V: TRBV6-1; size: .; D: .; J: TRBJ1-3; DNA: TGTGCCAGCATAGAGAGCCTTAACTCTGGAAACACCATATATTTT; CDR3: CASIESLNSGNTIYF